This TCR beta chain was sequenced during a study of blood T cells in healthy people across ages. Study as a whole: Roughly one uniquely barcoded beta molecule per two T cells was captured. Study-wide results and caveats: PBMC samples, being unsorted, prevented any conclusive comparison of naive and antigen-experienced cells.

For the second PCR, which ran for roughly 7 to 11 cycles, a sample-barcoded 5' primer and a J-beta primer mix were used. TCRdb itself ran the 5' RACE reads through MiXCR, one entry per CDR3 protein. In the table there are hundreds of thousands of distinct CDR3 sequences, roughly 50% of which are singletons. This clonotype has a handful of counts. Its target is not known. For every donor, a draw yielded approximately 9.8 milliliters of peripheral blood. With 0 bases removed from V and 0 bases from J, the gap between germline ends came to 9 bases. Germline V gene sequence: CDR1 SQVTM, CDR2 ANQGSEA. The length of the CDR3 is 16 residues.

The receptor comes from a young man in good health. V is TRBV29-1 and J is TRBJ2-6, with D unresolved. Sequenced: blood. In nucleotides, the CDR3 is TGCAGCGTTGAAGATGGTCGGCGCTCTGGGGCCAACGTCCTGACTTTC. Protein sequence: CSVEDGRRSGANVLTF.